The rows below give T cell receptor beta chains drawn from one sample of a study of shared clonotypes between healthy human individuals. Data came from immunoSEQ multiplex PCR; TCRdb stores just in-frame clones and leaves some out. Found here are fewer than 850,000 clones, about 90% of them singletons; the top ten hold 34%. The sequenced sample was memory CD8+ T cells from PBMCs. The receptors come from a young man in good health. Some clones in this sample may be carry-over from other donors' samples. CDR3s include the opening cysteine and the closing phenylalanine or tryptophan. A D gene is named only where the DNA matches it firmly. Clone sizes are given selectively: once, few, many, or a class where the clone is expanded.

TRBJ2-7	NA	NA	TRBV7-9	CASMWAGEAYEQYF	TGTGCCAGCATGTGGGCAGGGGAAGCCTACGAGCAGTACTTC
TRBJ1-2	NA	NA	TRBV13	CASSPRLPRGYGYTF	TGTGCCAGCAGCCCTCGACTCCCTCGGGGCTATGGCTACACCTTC
TRBJ2-7	NA	NA	TRBV9	CASSVAPGRYEQYF	TGTGCCAGCAGCGTAGCCCCGGGGAGATACGAGCAGTACTTC
TRBJ2-7	NA	NA	TRBV28	CASSLLGGYEQYF	TGTGCCAGCAGTTTACTGGGTGGATACGAGCAGTACTTC
TRBJ2-1	NA	NA	TRBV9	CASSVQGHNEQFF	TGTGCCAGCAGCGTTCAGGGCCACAATGAGCAGTTCTTC
TRBJ1-5	NA	NA	TRBV27	CASSLGQVLGEPQHF	TGTGCCAGCAGTTTAGGGCAGGTCCTGGGGGAGCCCCAGCATTTT
TRBJ2-7	NA	once	TRBV5-1	CASSRLVRLFSYEQYF	TGCGCCAGCAGCAGACTCGTGAGGCTTTTCTCCTACGAGCAGTACTTC
TRBJ2-2	NA	NA	TRBV4-1	CASSSGVVRSGELFF	TGCGCCAGCAGCTCCGGCGTAGTCCGCTCCGGGGAGCTGTTTTTT
TRBJ1-1	NA	few	TRBV7-6	CASSLRRGARKAFF	TGTGCCAGCAGCTTACGGCGGGGGGCGCGGAAAGCTTTCTTT
TRBJ1-1	TRBD1	NA	TRBV9	CASSVEGRGRGYTEAFF	TGTGCCAGCAGCGTTGAGGGGAGGGGGCGCGGGTACACTGAAGCTTTCTTT
TRBJ2-1	NA	NA	TRBV4-1	CASSQVLAPSYNEQFF	TGCGCCAGCAGCCAAGTTCTAGCGCCCTCCTACAATGAGCAGTTCTTC
TRBJ2-2	NA	once	TRBV9	CASSARLGELFF	TGTGCCAGCAGCGCTCGACTAGGGGAGCTGTTTTTT
TRBJ2-1	NA	NA	TRBV27	CASSLFAYNEQFF	TGTGCCAGCAGTTTATTTGCGTACAATGAGCAGTTCTTC
TRBJ1-2	TRBD1	NA	TRBV29-1	CSARTGREGSNYGYTF	TGCAGCGCCCGGACAGGGCGGGAGGGAAGTAACTATGGCTACACCTTC